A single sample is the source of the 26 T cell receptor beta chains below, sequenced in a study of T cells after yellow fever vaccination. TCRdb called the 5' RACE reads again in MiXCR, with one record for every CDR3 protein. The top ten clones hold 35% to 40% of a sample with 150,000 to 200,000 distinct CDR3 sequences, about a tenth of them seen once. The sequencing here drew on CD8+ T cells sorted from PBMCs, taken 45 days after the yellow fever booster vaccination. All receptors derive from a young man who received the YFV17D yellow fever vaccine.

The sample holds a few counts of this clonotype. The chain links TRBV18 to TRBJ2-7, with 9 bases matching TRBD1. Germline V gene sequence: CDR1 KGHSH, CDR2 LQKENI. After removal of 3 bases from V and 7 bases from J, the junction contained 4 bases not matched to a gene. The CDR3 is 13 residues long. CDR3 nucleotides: TGTGCCAGCTCACCGACAGGGGGAGGGGAGCAGTACGTC. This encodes CASSPTGGGEQYV.

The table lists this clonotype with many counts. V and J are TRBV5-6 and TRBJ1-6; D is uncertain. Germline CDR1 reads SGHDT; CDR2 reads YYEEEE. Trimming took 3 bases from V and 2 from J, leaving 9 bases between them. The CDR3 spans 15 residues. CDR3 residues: CASSWGTPYNSPLHF. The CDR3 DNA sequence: TGTGCCAGCAGCTGGGGAACCCCCTATAATTCACCCCTCCACTTT.

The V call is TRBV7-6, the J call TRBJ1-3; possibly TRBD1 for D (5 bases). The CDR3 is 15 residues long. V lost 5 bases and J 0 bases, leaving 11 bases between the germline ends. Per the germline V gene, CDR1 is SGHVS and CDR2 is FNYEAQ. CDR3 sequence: CASSRDPGSGNTIYF. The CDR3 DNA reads TGTGCCAGCAGCCGGGACCCTGGCTCTGGAAACACCATATATTTT.

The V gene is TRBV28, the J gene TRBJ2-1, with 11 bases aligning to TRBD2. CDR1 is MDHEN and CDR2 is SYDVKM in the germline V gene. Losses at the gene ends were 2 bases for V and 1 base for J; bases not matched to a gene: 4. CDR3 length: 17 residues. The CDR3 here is CASSLRRTSGSYNEQFF. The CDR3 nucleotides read TGTGCCAGCAGTTTACGACGGACTAGCGGGTCCTACAATGAGCAGTTCTTC.

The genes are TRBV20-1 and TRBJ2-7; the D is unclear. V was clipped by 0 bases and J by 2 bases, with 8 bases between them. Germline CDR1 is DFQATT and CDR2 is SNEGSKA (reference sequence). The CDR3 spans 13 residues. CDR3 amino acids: CSARDRTAYEQYF. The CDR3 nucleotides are TGCAGTGCTAGAGATCGGACCGCCTACGAGCAGTACTTC.

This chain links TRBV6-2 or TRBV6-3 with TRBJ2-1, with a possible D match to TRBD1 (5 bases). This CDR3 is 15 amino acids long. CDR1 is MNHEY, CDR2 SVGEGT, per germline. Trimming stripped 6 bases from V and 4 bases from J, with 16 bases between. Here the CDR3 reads CASSPRSAGYNEQFF. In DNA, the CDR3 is TGTGCCAGCAGCCCTAGGTCGGCAGGGTACAATGAGCAGTTCTTC.

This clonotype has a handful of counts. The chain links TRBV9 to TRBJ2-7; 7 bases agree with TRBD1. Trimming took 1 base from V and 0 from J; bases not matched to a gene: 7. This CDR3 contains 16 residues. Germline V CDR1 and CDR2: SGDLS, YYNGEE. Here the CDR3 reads CASSVIGTENSYEQYF. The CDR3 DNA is TGTGCCAGCAGCGTAATCGGGACAGAAAACTCCTACGAGCAGTACTTC.

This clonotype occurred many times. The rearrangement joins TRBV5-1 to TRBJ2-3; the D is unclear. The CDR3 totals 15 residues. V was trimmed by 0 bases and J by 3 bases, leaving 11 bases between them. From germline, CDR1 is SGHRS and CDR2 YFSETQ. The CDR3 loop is CASSLGLLPTDTQYF. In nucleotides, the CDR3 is TGCGCCAGCAGCTTGGGACTCCTTCCTACAGATACGCAGTATTTT.

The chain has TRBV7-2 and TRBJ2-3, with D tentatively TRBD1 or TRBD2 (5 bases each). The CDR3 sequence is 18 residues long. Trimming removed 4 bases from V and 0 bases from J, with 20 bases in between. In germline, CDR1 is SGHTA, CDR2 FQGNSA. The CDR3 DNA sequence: TGTGCCAGCAGCTCATCCGGGACCGGAAGATTTAGCACAGATACGCAGTATTTT. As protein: CASSSSGTGRFSTDTQYF.

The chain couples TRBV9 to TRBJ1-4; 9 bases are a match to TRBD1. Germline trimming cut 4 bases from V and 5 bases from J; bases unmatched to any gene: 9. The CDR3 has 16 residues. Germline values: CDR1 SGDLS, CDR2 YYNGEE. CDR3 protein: CASSPRRTGANEKLFF. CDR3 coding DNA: TGTGCCAGCAGCCCGCGCCGGACAGGGGCCAATGAAAAACTGTTTTTT. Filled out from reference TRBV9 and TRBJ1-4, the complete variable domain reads DSGVTQTPKHLITATGQRVTLRCSPRSGDLSVYWYQQSLDQGLQFLIQYYNGEERAKGNILERFSAQQFPDLHSELNLSSLELGDSALYFCASSPRRTGANEKLFFGSGTQLSVL.

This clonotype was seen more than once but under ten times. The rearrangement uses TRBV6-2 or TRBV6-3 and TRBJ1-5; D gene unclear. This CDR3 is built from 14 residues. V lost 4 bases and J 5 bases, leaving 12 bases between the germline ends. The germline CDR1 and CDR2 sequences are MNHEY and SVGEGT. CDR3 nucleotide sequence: TGTGCCAGCAGTTGGGGTCCTGGACATCAGCCCCAGCATTTT. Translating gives CASSWGPGHQPQHF.

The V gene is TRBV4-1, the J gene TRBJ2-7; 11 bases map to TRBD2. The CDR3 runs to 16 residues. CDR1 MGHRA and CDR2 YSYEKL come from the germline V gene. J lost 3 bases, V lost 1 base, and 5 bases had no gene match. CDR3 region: CASSQGLAGGVYEQYF. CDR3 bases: TGCGCCAGCAGCCAAGGGTTAGCGGGGGGGGTCTACGAGCAGTACTTC.

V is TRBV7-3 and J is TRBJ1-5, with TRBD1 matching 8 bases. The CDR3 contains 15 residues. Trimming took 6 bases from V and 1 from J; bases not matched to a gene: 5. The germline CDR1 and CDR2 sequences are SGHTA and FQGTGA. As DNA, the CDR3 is TGTGCCAGCAGGCGCGGACAGGGAAGCAATCAGCCCCAGCATTTT. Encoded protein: CASRRGQGSNQPQHF.

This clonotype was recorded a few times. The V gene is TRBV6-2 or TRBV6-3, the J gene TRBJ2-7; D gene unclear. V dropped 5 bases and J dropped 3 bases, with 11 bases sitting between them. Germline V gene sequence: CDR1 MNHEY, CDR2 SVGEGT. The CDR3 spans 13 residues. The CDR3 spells CASSHSRVYEQYF. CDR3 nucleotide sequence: TGTGCCAGCAGTCACAGCCGGGTCTACGAGCAGTACTTC.

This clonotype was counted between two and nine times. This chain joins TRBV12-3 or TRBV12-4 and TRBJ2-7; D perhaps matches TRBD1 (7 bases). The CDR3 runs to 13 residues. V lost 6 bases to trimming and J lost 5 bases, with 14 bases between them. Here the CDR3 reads CASRGGQSDEQYV. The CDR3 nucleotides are TGTGCCAGCAGGGGGGGACAGTCCGACGAGCAGTACGTC.

CDR3: CASSQDWGEAFF. The DNA of the CDR3 is TGCGCCAGCAGCCAAGACTGGGGTGAAGCTTTCTTT. This chain links TRBV4-1 with TRBJ1-1, with no clear D. The V gene lost 0 bases and the J gene lost 7 bases, with 6 bases spanning the gap. There are 12 residues in the CDR3. Germline V gene sequence: CDR1 MGHRA, CDR2 YSYEKL.

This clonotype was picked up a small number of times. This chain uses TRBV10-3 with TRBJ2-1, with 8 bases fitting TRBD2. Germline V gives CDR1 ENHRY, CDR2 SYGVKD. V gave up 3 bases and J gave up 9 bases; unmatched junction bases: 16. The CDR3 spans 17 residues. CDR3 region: CAISEAVTGTREGEQFF. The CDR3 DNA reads TGTGCCATCAGTGAAGCGGTTACGGGGACTAGGGAAGGTGAGCAGTTCTTC.

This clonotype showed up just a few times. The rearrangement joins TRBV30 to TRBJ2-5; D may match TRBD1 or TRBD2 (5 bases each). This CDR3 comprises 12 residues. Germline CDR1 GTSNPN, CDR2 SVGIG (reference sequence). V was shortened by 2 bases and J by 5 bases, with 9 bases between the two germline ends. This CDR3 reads CAWSSWGETQYF. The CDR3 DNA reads TGTGCCTGGAGTTCCTGGGGGGAGACCCAGTACTTC.

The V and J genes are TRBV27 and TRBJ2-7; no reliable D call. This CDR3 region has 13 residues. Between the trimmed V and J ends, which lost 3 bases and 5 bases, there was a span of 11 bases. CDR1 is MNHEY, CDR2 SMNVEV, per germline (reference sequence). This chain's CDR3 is CASSFQPTNEQYF. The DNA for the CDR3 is TGTGCCAGCAGTTTCCAGCCGACCAACGAGCAGTACTTC.

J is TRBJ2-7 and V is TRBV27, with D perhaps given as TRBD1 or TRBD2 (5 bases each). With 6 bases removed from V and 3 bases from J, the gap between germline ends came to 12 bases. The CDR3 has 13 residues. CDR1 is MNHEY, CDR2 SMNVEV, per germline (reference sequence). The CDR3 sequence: CASSWGFLYEQYV. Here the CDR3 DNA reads TGTGCCAGCAGCTGGGGGTTCCTCTACGAGCAGTACGTC.

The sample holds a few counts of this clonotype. The CDR3 loop reads CASSTTNWPGGHSDTQYF. The CDR3 DNA is TGTGCCAGCAGCACGACCAATTGGCCGGGGGGGCATTCAGATACGCAGTATTTT. The gene calls are TRBV12-3 or TRBV12-4 and TRBJ2-3; 8 positions agree with TRBD2. With V trimmed by 6 bases and J by 4 bases, 18 bases remained unmatched. The CDR3 contains 18 residues.

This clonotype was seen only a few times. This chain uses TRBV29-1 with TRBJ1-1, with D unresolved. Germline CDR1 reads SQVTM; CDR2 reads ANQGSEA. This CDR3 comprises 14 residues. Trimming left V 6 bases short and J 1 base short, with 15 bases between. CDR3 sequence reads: CSVGSGRRNTEAFF. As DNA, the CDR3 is TGCAGCGTGGGATCTGGACGAAGGAACACTGAAGCTTTCTTT. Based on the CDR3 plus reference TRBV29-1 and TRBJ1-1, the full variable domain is SAVISQKPSRDICQRGTSLTIQCQVDSQVTMMFWYRQQPGQSLTLIATANQGSEATYESGFVIDKFPISRPNLTFSTLTVSNMSPEDSSIYLCSVGSGRRNTEAFFGQGTRLTVV.

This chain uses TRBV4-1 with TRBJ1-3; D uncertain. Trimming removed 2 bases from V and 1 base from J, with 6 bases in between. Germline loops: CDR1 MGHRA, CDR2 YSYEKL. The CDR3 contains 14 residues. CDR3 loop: CASSQHTSGNTIYF. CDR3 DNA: TGCGCCAGCAGCCAACACACATCTGGAAACACCATATATTTT.

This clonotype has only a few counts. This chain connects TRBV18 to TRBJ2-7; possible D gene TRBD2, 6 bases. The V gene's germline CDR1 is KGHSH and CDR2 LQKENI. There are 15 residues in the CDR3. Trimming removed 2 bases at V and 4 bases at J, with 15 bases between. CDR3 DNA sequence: TGTGCCAGCTCACCAATCCGGGGGAGTTTATACGAGCAGTACGTC. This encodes CASSPIRGSLYEQYV.

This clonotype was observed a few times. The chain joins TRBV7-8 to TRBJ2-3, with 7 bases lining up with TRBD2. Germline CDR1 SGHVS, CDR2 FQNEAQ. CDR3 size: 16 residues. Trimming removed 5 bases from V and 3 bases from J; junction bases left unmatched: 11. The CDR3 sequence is CASSVRDGGGTDTQYF. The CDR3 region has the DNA TGTGCCAGCAGCGTCCGGGACGGCGGGGGTACAGATACGCAGTATTTT.

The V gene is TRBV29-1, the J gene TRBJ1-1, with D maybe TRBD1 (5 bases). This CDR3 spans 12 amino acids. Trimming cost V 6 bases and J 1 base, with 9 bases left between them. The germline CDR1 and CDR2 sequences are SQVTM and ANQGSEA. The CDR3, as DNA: TGCAGCGTATTGACAGAGAACACTGAAGCTTTCTTT. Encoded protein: CSVLTENTEAFF.